This T cell receptor (beta chain) was obtained from a study of shared clonotypes between healthy human individuals. CD45RO negativity and positive selection for CCR7 defined naive CD8 cells, a population that excluded terminally differentiated effector memory CD45RA+ cells. From germline, CDR1 is SGHDN and CDR2 FVKESK. Trimming took off 4 bases at V and 4 bases at J, with 14 bases between the two ends. The CDR3 spans 14 residues. This table comes from immunoSEQ multiplex PCR, and its TCRdb copy is limited to in-frame clones, with some not included. In the table there are more than 2 million clones, approximately 92% of which are singletons.

The sample comprised naive CD8+ T cells from PBMCs. The TCR originated in a man aged 18-30 years in good health. Some clones in this sample may be carry-over from other donors' samples. V is TRBV14 and J is TRBJ2-7, with TRBD2 as a possible D gene (6 bases). The CDR3 here is CASSRTGLLYEQYF. The DNA of the CDR3 is TGTGCCAGCAGCCGCACGGGACTTTTGTACGAGCAGTACTTC. Filled out from reference TRBV14 and TRBJ2-7, the complete variable domain reads EAGVTQFPSHSVIEKGQTVTLRCDPISGHDNLYWYRRVMGKEIKFLLHFVKESKQDESGMPNNRFLAERTGGTYSTLKVQPAELEDSGVYFCASSRTGLLYEQYFGPGTRLTVT.